This T cell receptor beta chain was identified in a study of blood T cell repertoires in COVID-19. Whole-study context: Samples taken during acute and convalescent COVID-19 were collected in the United States, Italy and Spain.

The CDR3 is 13 amino acids. With 9 bases removed from V and 6 bases from J, the gap between germline ends came to 15 bases. Germline V CDR1 and CDR2: MDHEN, SYDVKM. The repertoire was sequenced with immunoSEQ multiplex PCR; TCRdb's copy has only in-frame clones and lacks some. The repertoire holds about 170,000 clones, with less than 80% as singletons. Participants were aged about 18 to 100 years, lived in about two dozen US areas, and enrolled virtually. This clone was observed a single time. This chain links TRBV28 with TRBJ1-5; a weak D match, TRBD1 (6 bases). The specimen sequenced was PBMCs or T cells enriched from blood (not recorded which). The sequence was obtained from a woman in her 70s in a cohort exposed to, infected with or recovered from COVID-19 (not recorded which). CDR3 sequence: CASQQGGSQPQHF. The CDR3 nucleotides are TGTGCCAGTCAACAGGGTGGGTCTCAGCCCCAGCATTTT.